Below are 28 T cell receptor beta chains sequenced from a single sample in a study of beta chain features in type 1 diabetes. Study-wide findings and caveats: There was a moderate but significant shortening of TCRB CDR3s in all four CD4+ subsets of Type 1 diabetes patients.

Their target antigens are unknown. The authors reverse transcribed all of the isolated RNA, so sequencing captured expressed TCRB transcripts. Libraries were prepared by immunoSEQ multiplex PCR; TCRdb keeps only in-frame clonotypes and omits some of them. The sample shows 600,000 to 700,000 clones, roughly 12% of them seen only once. The sample consisted of naive CD4+ T cells from blood. Every receptor here comes from a young man with type 1 diabetes.

The chain couples TRBV28 to TRBJ1-2, with D unclear. Trimming removed 4 bases at V and 2 bases at J, with 8 bases between. Germline CDR1 MDHEN, CDR2 SYDVKM. There are 13 residues in the CDR3. The CDR3, as DNA: TGTGCCAGCAGTTCCGACATAAACTATGGCTACACCTTC. It translates to CASSSDINYGYTF.

The gene calls are TRBV2 and TRBJ2-6; D might be TRBD1 or TRBD2, each matching 5 bases. V was pared by 7 bases and J by 0 bases, with 13 bases between. The germline V gene encodes CDR1 SNHLY and CDR2 FYNNEI. CDR3 size: 16 residues. The CDR3 reads CASIGLGVSGANVLTF. CDR3 coding DNA: TGTGCCAGCATCGGGCTGGGGGTCTCTGGGGCCAACGTCCTGACTTTC.

The chain carries TRBV27 and TRBJ2-5; 8 bases map to TRBD1. V was clipped by 4 bases and J by 1 base; unmatched bases: 5. The CDR3 has 15 residues. From germline, CDR1 is MNHEY and CDR2 SMNVEV (reference sequence). The CDR3 is CASSYGQGRQETQYF. The CDR3 DNA is TGTGCCAGCAGTTACGGACAGGGCCGCCAAGAGACCCAGTACTTC.

V usage is TRBV5-1 and J usage is TRBJ1-1; TRBD1 matches at 8 bases. The CDR3 consists of 13 residues. Germline values: CDR1 SGHRS, CDR2 YFSETQ. With V trimmed by 6 bases and J by 1 base, 2 bases remained unmatched. This chain's CDR3 is CASTGTGNTEAFF. The CDR3 DNA is TGCGCCAGCACCGGGACAGGGAACACTGAAGCTTTCTTT.

This clone was counted between two and nine times. This chain connects TRBV7-2 to TRBJ2-4, with D possibly being TRBD1 or TRBD2 (5 bases each). Germline CDR1 SGHTA, CDR2 FQGNSA. CDR3 length equals 15 residues. V was clipped by 4 bases and J by 8 bases, with 18 bases between them. CDR3 residues: CASSSHGDLWDIQYF. The CDR3 DNA reads TGTGCCAGCAGCTCCCACGGGGACCTCTGGGACATTCAGTACTTC.

The gene calls are TRBV30 and TRBJ2-5; D not certain. V was pared by 2 bases and J by 0 bases, with 4 bases between. CDR1 is GTSNPN, CDR2 SVGIG, per germline (reference sequence). The CDR3 extends over 12 amino acids. CDR3 sequence (DNA): TGTGCCTGGAGTCAGTACCAAGAGACCCAGTACTTC. Protein product: CAWSQYQETQYF.

The chain employs TRBV7-2 and TRBJ1-3; D gene ambiguous. Trimming left V 4 bases short and J 4 bases short, with 11 bases between. Germline CDR1 and CDR2: SGHTA and FQGNSA. This CDR3 comprises 14 residues. The CDR3 is CASSSSEFGNTIYF. CDR3 bases: TGTGCCAGCAGCTCCTCCGAGTTCGGAAACACCATATATTTT.

V is TRBV30 and J is TRBJ2-5, with a possible D match to TRBD2 (5 bases). Trimming pared 0 bases from V and 13 bases from J, leaving 18 bases between. This CDR3 spans 13 amino acids. Germline V gives CDR1 GTSNPN, CDR2 SVGIG (reference sequence). CDR3: CAWSVLSYTEGYF. CDR3 in DNA: TGTGCCTGGAGTGTACTCAGTTACACCGAGGGGTACTTC.

The chain uses TRBV11-2 and TRBJ2-7; a weak D match, TRBD2 (5 bases). This CDR3 contains 14 residues. Germline loops: CDR1 SGHAT, CDR2 FQNNGV. V lost 5 bases and J lost 0, with 11 bases in between. CDR3: CASSPSRGSYEQYF. The DNA of the CDR3 is TGTGCCAGCAGCCCCAGCCGGGGCTCCTACGAGCAGTACTTC.

This chain joins TRBV2 and TRBJ2-5, with unresolved D. CDR1 SNHLY and CDR2 FYNNEI come from the germline V gene. V was cut by 7 bases and J by 4 bases, with 16 bases left in between. The CDR3 covers 14 residues. The CDR3 nucleotides are TGTGCCAGCACGGATGGTGCTGGATTAGAGACCCAGTACTTC. Amino acid sequence: CASTDGAGLETQYF.

J is TRBJ2-7 and V is TRBV10-3; D ambiguous. Looked up from germline, CDR1 is ENHRY and CDR2 is SYGVKD. CDR3 size: 15 residues. Between the trimmed V and J ends, which lost 4 bases and 0 bases, there was a span of 13 bases. The CDR3 sequence: CAISGPSQDSYEQYF. The CDR3 DNA reads as TGTGCCATCAGTGGCCCCAGTCAGGACTCCTACGAGCAGTACTTC.

The rearrangement links TRBV11-2 to TRBJ1-1; 7 bases match TRBD1. Germline lookup yields CDR1 SGHAT and CDR2 FQNNGV. CDR3 length: 13 residues. Trimming took 5 bases from V and 4 from J; bases not matched to a gene: 4. CDR3: CASSEQGVTEAFF. The DNA for the CDR3 is TGTGCCAGCAGCGAGCAGGGGGTCACTGAAGCTTTCTTT.

This chain links TRBV9 with TRBJ2-3; no definite D call. Germline CDR1 is SGDLS and CDR2 is YYNGEE. The CDR3 sequence is 14 residues long. V gave up 4 bases and J gave up 1 base, with 10 bases separating them. In DNA, the CDR3 is TGTGCCAGCAGCTTAATAACAGGCACAGATACGCAGTATTTT. This codes for CASSLITGTDTQYF.

This chain uses TRBV2 with TRBJ1-6; no clear D gene. This CDR3 has 11 residues. Germline CDR1 reads SNHLY; CDR2 reads FYNNEI. V lost 6 bases to trimming and J lost 10 bases, with 7 bases between them. CDR3 loop: CASSLVSPLHF. The CDR3 DNA follows: TGTGCCAGCAGCCTCGTCTCACCCCTCCACTTT. Complete variable domain (other parts from reference TRBV2 and TRBJ1-6): EPEVTQTPSHQVTQMGQEVILRCVPISNHLYFYWYRQILGQKVEFLVSFYNNEISEKSEIFDDQFSVERPDGSNFTLKIRSTKLEDSAMYFCASSLVSPLHFGNGTRLTVT.

This clone was seen a few times. The chain combines TRBV25-1 with TRBJ2-3; TRBD2 matches at 9 bases. Germline loops: CDR1 MGHDK, CDR2 SYGVNS. Trimming removed 7 bases from V and 6 bases from J; junction bases left unmatched: 5. CDR3 size: 13 residues. Here the CDR3 reads CASIGGGADTQYF. Written as DNA, the CDR3 is TGTGCCAGCATTGGCGGGGGGGCCGATACGCAGTATTTT.

The table lists this clone with a few counts. In the same sample, other DNA sequences code for this CDR3. The rearrangement links TRBV18 to TRBJ2-3; no firm D call. Between the trimmed V and J ends, which lost 3 bases and 6 bases, there was a span of 4 bases. Germline loops: CDR1 KGHSH, CDR2 LQKENI. The CDR3 extends over 11 amino acids. CDR3 amino acids: CASSPEDTQYF. The CDR3 DNA sequence: TGTGCCAGCTCACCCGAGGATACGCAGTATTTT.

This rearrangement joins TRBV6-5 to TRBJ1-1; D not certain. The V end lost 10 bases, the J end lost 4 bases, and 13 bases lay between the germline ends. Germline values: CDR1 MNHEY, CDR2 SVGAGI. The CDR3 has 12 amino acids. The CDR3 region is CATQESGTEAFF. The CDR3 DNA reads as TGTGCCACTCAGGAGTCGGGCACTGAAGCTTTCTTT.

In the case of this clone: Other DNA variants within this sample encode the same CDR3. The chain recombines TRBV7-2 with TRBJ1-6; possible D gene TRBD1, 5 bases. V was shortened by 4 bases and J by 5 bases, with 12 bases between the two germline ends. The CDR3 spans 15 residues. Germline V gene sequence: CDR1 SGHTA, CDR2 FQGNSA. The CDR3 coding sequence is TGTGCCAGCAGCTCTACGGGGCCCAATAATTCACCCCTCCACTTT. It specifies CASSSTGPNNSPLHF.

The sample holds a few counts of this clone. DNA of the CDR3: TGTGCCAGCAGCTCAGGGACAACTGGAAACACCATATATTTT. Translated: CASSSGTTGNTIYF. This chain joins TRBV7-9 and TRBJ1-3; D might be TRBD1 (6 bases). V lost 4 bases to trimming and J lost 2 bases, with 9 bases between them. The germline V gene has CDR1 SEHNR and CDR2 FQNEAQ (reference sequence). The CDR3 has 14 amino acids.

This clone was seen only a few times. The chain uses TRBV19 and TRBJ2-6; D is unclear. The CDR3 has 17 amino acids. Trimming removed 3 bases at V and 3 bases at J, with 15 bases between. Germline V gene sequence: CDR1 LNHDA, CDR2 SQIVND (reference sequence). CDR3 in amino acids: CASSMSQVLGGANVLTF. The CDR3 nucleotides read TGTGCCAGTAGTATGTCGCAGGTGCTGGGTGGGGCCAACGTCCTGACTTTC. Using reference TRBV19 and TRBJ2-6 for the parts outside the CDR3, the full variable domain is DGGITQSPKYLFRKEGQNVTLSCEQNLNHDAMYWYRQDPGQGLRLIYYSQIVNDFQKGDIAEGYSVSREKKESFPLTVTSAQKNPTAFYLCASSMSQVLGGANVLTFGAGSRLTVL.

The gene calls are TRBV15 and TRBJ2-5, with D possibly matching TRBD2 (5 bases). V dropped 0 bases and J dropped 3 bases, with 8 bases sitting between them. This CDR3 is 14 amino acids long. The V gene's germline CDR1 is LNHNV and CDR2 YYDKDF (reference sequence). The CDR3 region is CATSRDRAEETQYF. DNA of the CDR3: TGTGCCACCAGCAGAGATCGAGCGGAAGAGACCCAGTACTTC.

This clone was detected a few times. J is TRBJ2-7 and V is TRBV19, with D tentatively TRBD2 (5 bases). CDR1 LNHDA and CDR2 SQIVND come from the germline V gene (reference sequence). The V and J ends lost 7 bases and 5 bases respectively, with 15 bases between them. The CDR3 is 13 residues long. CDR3 in DNA: TGTGCCAGTAAAGCAGGAGGCGCCGACGAGCAGTACTTC. It specifies CASKAGGADEQYF.

This chain uses TRBV11-2 with TRBJ1-6, with D maybe TRBD1 (5 bases). The germline gives CDR1 SGHAT, CDR2 FQNNGV. V was pared by 3 bases and J by 8 bases, with 11 bases between. This CDR3 is built from 14 residues. The chain's CDR3 is CASSLQQAYSPLHF. For the CDR3, the DNA is TGTGCCAGCAGCTTGCAACAGGCTTATTCACCCCTCCACTTT. Using reference TRBV11-2 and TRBJ1-6 for the parts outside the CDR3, the full variable domain is EAGVAQSPRYKIIEKRQSVAFWCNPISGHATLYWYQQILGQGPKLLIQFQNNGVVDDSQLPKDRFSAERLKGVDSTLKIQPAKLEDSAVYLCASSLQQAYSPLHFGNGTRLTVT.

This chain joins TRBV11-2 and TRBJ2-3, with D possibly being TRBD1 (6 bases). CDR1 is SGHAT and CDR2 is FQNNGV in the germline V gene. V lost 5 bases and J 0 bases, leaving 12 bases between the germline ends. The CDR3 is 15 amino acids. For the CDR3, the DNA is TGTGCCAGCAGCATCCGGACAGCTAGCACAGATACGCAGTATTTT. Protein: CASSIRTASTDTQYF.

The rearrangement joins TRBV27 to TRBJ1-1, with D unresolved. Trimming removed 7 bases at V and 6 bases at J, with 12 bases between. The CDR3 extends over 12 amino acids. Germline CDR1 and CDR2: MNHEY and SMNVEV (reference sequence). The CDR3 sequence is CASTSVGSEAFF. CDR3 in DNA: TGTGCCAGCACCTCGGTGGGTTCTGAAGCTTTCTTT.

This clone turned up a few times. The chain uses TRBV28 and TRBJ1-1; D is uncertain. The CDR3 loop spans 11 amino acids. Germline V gene lookup returns CDR1 MDHEN and CDR2 SYDVKM. V lost 4 bases to trimming and J lost 6 bases, with 6 bases between them. The CDR3 region is CASSSPSEAFF. The DNA of the CDR3 is TGTGCCAGCAGTTCCCCCTCTGAAGCTTTCTTT. The full variable domain, rest sourced from reference TRBV28 and TRBJ1-1, is DVKVTQSSRYLVKRTGEKVFLECVQDMDHENMFWYRQDPGLGLRLIYFSYDVKMKEKGDIPEGYSVSREKKERFSLILESASTNQTSMYLCASSSPSEAFFGQGTRLTVV.

This clone was seen ten or more times. CDR3 sequence: CASSSPGLELAKNIQYF. The CDR3 region has the DNA TGTGCCAGCAGCTCTCCGGGACTAGAATTAGCCAAAAACATTCAGTACTTC. V gene TRBV7-9 combines with J gene TRBJ2-4, with 8 positions matching TRBD2. Germline loops: CDR1 SEHNR, CDR2 FQNEAQ (reference sequence). This CDR3 region has 17 residues. Trimming took 4 bases from V and 0 from J; bases not matched to a gene: 8. The full variable domain, rest sourced from reference TRBV7-9 and TRBJ2-4, is DTGVSQNPRHKITKRGQNVTFRCDPISEHNRLYWYRQTLGQGPEFLTYFQNEAQLEKSRLLSDRFSAERPKGSFSTLEIQRTEQGDSAMYLCASSSPGLELAKNIQYFGAGTRLSVL.

The V gene is TRBV14, the J gene TRBJ2-1; tentative D call: TRBD1 (6 bases). CDR3 length: 17 residues. Germline CDR1 reads SGHDN; CDR2 reads FVKESK. V lost 4 bases and J lost 5, with 21 bases in between. CDR3 nucleotide sequence: TGTGCCAGCAGCCCCCTCATGGGGGCCCTCCCCCACAATGAGCAGTTCTTC. It codes for CASSPLMGALPHNEQFF.